The 17 T cell receptor beta chains in this list originate from one sample, sequenced in a study of blood T cell repertoires in COVID-19. Generated by immunoSEQ multiplex PCR, the TCRdb table keeps only in-frame clones and is missing some. Found here are about 180,000 clones, approximately 86% of them singletons; the top ten hold less than 3.5%. Sequenced input: peripheral blood. The receptors originated from a woman in her 30s with active or convalescent COVID-19.

This chain links TRBV13 with TRBJ1-1, with 7 positions matching TRBD1. CDR1 is PRHDT and CDR2 is FYEKMQ in the germline V gene (reference sequence). V lost 5 bases to trimming and J lost 0 bases; unmatched junction nucleotides: 3. This CDR3 has 14 residues. CDR3 coding DNA: TGTGCCAGCAGCCGGGGACAGTTGAACACTGAAGCTTTCTTT. Translated, it gives CASSRGQLNTEAFF.

The chain has TRBV5-4 and TRBJ1-4; 11 nucleotides align to TRBD1. Per the germline V gene, CDR1 is SGHNT and CDR2 is YYREEE (reference sequence). This CDR3 spans 15 amino acids. V was pared by 4 bases and J by 5 bases, with 4 bases of the junction left unmatched. The CDR3 loop reads CASSLGTGGNEKLFF. The CDR3 DNA reads as TGTGCCAGCAGCCTCGGGACAGGGGGAAATGAAAAACTGTTTTTT.

This chain uses TRBV6-6 with TRBJ2-1; no definite D call. CDR1 MNHNY and CDR2 SVGAGI come from the germline V gene (reference sequence). Trimming removed 2 bases at V and 6 bases at J, with 5 bases between. The CDR3 consists of 12 residues. The CDR3 region has the DNA TGTGCCAGCAGTTACGTCCGCAATGAGCAGTTCTTC. This translates into CASSYVRNEQFF.

The rearrangement links TRBV27 to TRBJ2-7; 8 bases agree with TRBD1. J gave up 7 bases and V 6 bases, and 14 bases lay outside the gene matches. This CDR3 spans 15 amino acids. Per the germline V gene, CDR1 is MNHEY and CDR2 is SMNVEV (reference sequence). Here the CDR3 DNA reads TGTGCCAGCAGGCCAATCAAGACAGGGGCGCGAGAGCAGTACTTC. Translation: CASRPIKTGAREQYF.

This clone appeared once. The chain couples TRBV28 to TRBJ2-1; no firm D call. Germline V gives CDR1 MDHEN, CDR2 SYDVKM. Trimming took 2 bases from V and 16 from J, leaving 12 bases between them. The CDR3 covers 11 residues. CDR3 sequence reads: CASSLRLRHFF. The CDR3 DNA follows: TGTGCCAGCAGTTTACGACTCCGCCACTTCTTC.

The table lists this clone with a count of one. CDR3: CASSYSVTSGSYEQYF. The CDR3 bases are TGTGCCAGCAGTTACTCGGTAACTAGCGGGTCTTACGAGCAGTACTTC. The J gene is TRBJ2-7, the V gene TRBV6-5; 9 bases line up with TRBD2. Germline V gives CDR1 MNHEY, CDR2 SVGAGI. The CDR3 has 16 residues. J gave up 4 bases and V 0 bases, and 7 bases lay outside the gene matches.

On this clone itself: Other DNA sequences in the sample encode the same CDR3. The chain has TRBV18 and TRBJ1-6; TRBD1 matches at 7 bases. V lost 3 bases and J lost 10; bases outside the gene matches: 6. The CDR3 contains 14 residues. Looked up from germline, CDR1 is KGHSH and CDR2 is LQKENI. The CDR3 nucleotides are TGTGCCAGCTCACCCACAGGGGAGAGATCACCCCTCCACTTT. Amino acids: CASSPTGERSPLHF.

This clone was recorded only once. V is TRBV27 and J is TRBJ2-1; TRBD2 matches 7 bases. Germline V lookup: CDR1 MNHEY, CDR2 SMNVEV (reference sequence). The CDR3 extends over 16 amino acids. V shed 3 bases and J 2 bases; nucleotides not matched to a gene: 7. The CDR3 region has the DNA TGTGCCAGCAGTTTCTTAACGGGAGGCACCTACAATGAGCAGTTCTTC. Translated, it gives CASSFLTGGTYNEQFF.

V gene TRBV6-5 combines with J gene TRBJ1-1; D unresolved. V lost 8 bases to trimming and J lost 0 bases, with 10 bases between them. From germline, CDR1 is MNHEY and CDR2 SVGAGI. The CDR3 sequence is 13 residues long. The CDR3 reads CASSRGVNTEAFF. As DNA, the CDR3 is TGTGCCAGCTCTCGCGGGGTGAACACTGAAGCTTTCTTT.

V gene TRBV9 combines with J gene TRBJ2-7, with D hard to call. In germline, CDR1 is SGDLS, CDR2 YYNGEE. This CDR3 contains 14 residues. Trimming removed 4 bases at V and 6 bases at J, with 17 bases between. CDR3 DNA sequence: TGTGCCAGCAGCCCAAGCTATGCCCTACGCGAGCAGTACTTC. Protein sequence: CASSPSYALREQYF.

The chain carries TRBV11-2 and TRBJ2-1; D perhaps matches TRBD1 (5 bases). The germline CDR1 and CDR2 sequences are SGHAT and FQNNGV. Trimming pared 1 base from V and 8 bases from J, leaving 12 bases between. CDR3 length: 14 amino acids. The CDR3, as DNA: TGTGCCAGCAGCTTAGCCATAGGGGTATATGAGCAGTTCTTC. Encoded protein: CASSLAIGVYEQFF.

This chain links TRBV7-9 with TRBJ1-4; 7 nucleotides align to TRBD1. Germline V gene lookup returns CDR1 SEHNR and CDR2 FQNEAQ (reference sequence). This CDR3 has 15 residues. V was pared by 6 bases and J by 5 bases, with 9 bases of the junction left unmatched. The DNA of the CDR3 is TGTGCCAGCAGAAGGGCGGGACAGAGAAATGAAAAACTGTTTTTT. This encodes CASRRAGQRNEKLFF.

This sequence joins TRBV5-1 and TRBJ1-1, with a tentative D call TRBD1 (6 bases). Per germline, CDR1 SGHRS and CDR2 YFSETQ. The V and J ends lost 4 bases and 5 bases respectively, with 18 bases between them. The CDR3 consists of 15 residues. CDR3 nucleotides: TGCGCCAGCAGCCCCCGGGACACTCCGGGGACTGAAGCTTTCTTT. Encoded protein: CASSPRDTPGTEAFF.

This clone was picked up a small number of times. This same CDR3 is encoded by further DNA sequences in the sample. The chain has TRBV18 and TRBJ2-2; TRBD1 matches at 7 bases. Germline assignment: CDR1 KGHSH and CDR2 LQKENI. There are 13 residues in the CDR3. After removal of 6 bases from V and 5 bases from J, the junction contained 3 bases not matched to a gene. The CDR3 nucleotides are TGTGCCAGCTCCCCCAGGGGGACCGGGGAGCTGTTTTTT. Translation: CASSPRGTGELFF.

The chain has TRBV4-1 and TRBJ2-1; 14 bases map to TRBD2. The CDR3 is 17 residues long. V gave up 4 bases and J gave up 1 base; unmatched junction bases: 3. The germline CDR1 and CDR2 sequences are MGHRA and YSYEKL. For the CDR3, the DNA is TGCGCCAGCAGCCCCGGGACTAGCGGGAGATCCTACAATGAGCAGTTCTTC. The encoded protein is CASSPGTSGRSYNEQFF.

This chain connects TRBV30 to TRBJ2-1; 13 positions match TRBD2. Germline V CDR1 and CDR2: GTSNPN, SVGIG (reference sequence). The CDR3 totals 16 residues. V was pared by 6 bases and J by 6 bases, with 11 bases of the junction left unmatched. CDR3 protein: CACSPPLAGGLNEQFF. The DNA of the CDR3 is TGTGCCTGTTCTCCCCCACTAGCGGGGGGGCTCAATGAGCAGTTCTTC.

This clone is a singleton in its sample. The genes are TRBV2 and TRBJ1-6; D ambiguous. CDR1 is SNHLY, CDR2 FYNNEI, per germline. The CDR3 has 17 residues. V was trimmed by 2 bases and J by 0 bases, leaving 11 bases between them. The CDR3 nucleotides read TGTGCCAGCAGTGAATCGGTCGTTAGCTCCTATAATTCACCCCTCCACTTT. As protein: CASSESVVSSYNSPLHF. Together with reference TRBV2 and TRBJ1-6, the CDR3 gives the full variable domain: EPEVTQTPSHQVTQMGQEVILRCVPISNHLYFYWYRQILGQKVEFLVSFYNNEISEKSEIFDDQFSVERPDGSNFTLKIRSTKLEDSAMYFCASSESVVSSYNSPLHFGNGTRLTVT.